Shown below are 4 T cell receptor beta chains from a single sample sequenced in a study of blood T cells in healthy people across ages. Primers used in a second PCR of about 7 to 11 cycles were a sample-barcoded 5' primer and a J-beta primer mix. TCRdb reprocessed the 5' RACE reads via MiXCR and lists one record per CDR3 protein. This table holds hundreds of thousands of distinct CDR3 sequences, 58% found once. Material for sequencing was blood. These receptors were obtained from a man younger than 45 in good health.

The DNA of the CDR3 is TGTGCCAGCAGCCGTGTGTTATCCCCTGAAGCTTTCTTT. It specifies CASSRVLSPEAFF. The chain joins TRBV14 to TRBJ1-1; D unresolved. CDR3 size: 13 residues. V was pared by 4 bases and J by 6 bases, with 12 bases between. Germline loops: CDR1 SGHDN, CDR2 FVKESK.

This chain uses TRBV20-1 with TRBJ2-3, with 10 bases matching TRBD2. The CDR3 length is 14 residues. Germline V gene lookup returns CDR1 DFQATT and CDR2 SNEGSKA (reference sequence). J gave up 4 bases and V 2 bases, and 3 bases lay outside the gene matches. CDR3 protein: CSARSSGRADTQYF. The CDR3 nucleotides read TGCAGTGCTAGATCCAGCGGGAGGGCAGATACGCAGTATTTT.

The rearrangement links TRBV28 to TRBJ1-2; 7 bases map to TRBD1. Germline CDR1 and CDR2: MDHEN and SYDVKM. Unmatched junction bases numbered 16, after V lost 4 bases and J lost 5 bases. CDR3 length: 17 amino acids. CDR3 nucleotide sequence: TGTGCCAGCAGTTCCACCCCACAGGGGTGGAAAGAGTATGGCTACACCTTC. Its protein is CASSSTPQGWKEYGYTF.

V and J are TRBV14 and TRBJ2-7; D call uncertain. V lost 0 bases and J 1 base, leaving 10 bases between the germline ends. The germline V gene has CDR1 SGHDN and CDR2 FVKESK. CDR3 size: 15 residues. For the CDR3, the DNA is TGTGCCAGCAGCCAAGATCTCAGGAGATCCTACGAGCAGTACTTC. It encodes CASSQDLRRSYEQYF.